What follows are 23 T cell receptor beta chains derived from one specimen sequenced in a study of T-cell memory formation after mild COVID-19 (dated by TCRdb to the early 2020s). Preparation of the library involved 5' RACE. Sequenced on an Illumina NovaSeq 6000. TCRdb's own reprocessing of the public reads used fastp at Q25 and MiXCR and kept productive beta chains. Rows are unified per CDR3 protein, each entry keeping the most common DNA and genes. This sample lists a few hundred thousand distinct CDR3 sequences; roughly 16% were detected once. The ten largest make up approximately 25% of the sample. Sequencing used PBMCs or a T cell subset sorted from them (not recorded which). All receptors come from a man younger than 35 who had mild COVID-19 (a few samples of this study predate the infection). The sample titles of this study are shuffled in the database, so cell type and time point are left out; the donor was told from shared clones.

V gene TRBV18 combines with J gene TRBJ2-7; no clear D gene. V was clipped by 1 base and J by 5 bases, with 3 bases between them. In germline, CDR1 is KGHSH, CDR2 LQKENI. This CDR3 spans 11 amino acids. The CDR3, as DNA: TGTGCCAGCTCACCACGGAACGAGCAGTACGTC. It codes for CASSPRNEQYV.

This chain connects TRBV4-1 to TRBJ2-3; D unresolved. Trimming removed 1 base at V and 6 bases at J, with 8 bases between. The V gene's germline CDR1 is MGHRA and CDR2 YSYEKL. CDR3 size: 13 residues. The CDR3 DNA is TGCGCCAGCAGCCAAGGCCGCCGGGATACGCAGTATTTT. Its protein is CASSQGRRDTQYF.

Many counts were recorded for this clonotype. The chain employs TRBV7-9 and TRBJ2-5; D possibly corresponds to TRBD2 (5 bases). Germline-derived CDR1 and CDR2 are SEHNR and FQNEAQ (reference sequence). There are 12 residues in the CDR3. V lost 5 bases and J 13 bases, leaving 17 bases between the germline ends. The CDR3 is CASSLGEWQRYF. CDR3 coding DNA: TGTGCCAGCAGCCTCGGGGAGTGGCAACGGTACTTC.

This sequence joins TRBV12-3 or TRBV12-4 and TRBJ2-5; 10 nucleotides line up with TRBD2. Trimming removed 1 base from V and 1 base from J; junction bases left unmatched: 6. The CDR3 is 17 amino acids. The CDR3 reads CASSLGNSGGLQETQYF. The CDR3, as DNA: TGTGCCAGCAGTTTAGGGAATAGCGGGGGGCTCCAAGAGACCCAGTACTTC.

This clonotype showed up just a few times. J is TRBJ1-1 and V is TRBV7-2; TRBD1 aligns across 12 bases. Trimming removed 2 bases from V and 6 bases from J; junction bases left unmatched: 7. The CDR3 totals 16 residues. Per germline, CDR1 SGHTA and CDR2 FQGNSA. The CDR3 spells CASSLTGTGGWAEAFF. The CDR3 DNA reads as TGTGCCAGCAGCTTAACCGGGACAGGGGGCTGGGCTGAAGCTTTCTTT.

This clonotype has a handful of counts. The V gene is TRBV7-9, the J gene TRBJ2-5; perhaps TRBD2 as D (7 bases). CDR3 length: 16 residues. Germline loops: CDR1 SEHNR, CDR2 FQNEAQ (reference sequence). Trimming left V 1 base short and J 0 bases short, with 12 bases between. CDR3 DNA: TGTGCCAGCAGCTTAGTCGGGGGGCCTAACCAAGAGACCCAGTACTTC. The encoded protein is CASSLVGGPNQETQYF. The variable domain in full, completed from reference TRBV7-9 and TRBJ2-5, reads DTGVSQNPRHKITKRGQNVTFRCDPISEHNRLYWYRQTLGQGPEFLTYFQNEAQLEKSRLLSDRFSAERPKGSFSTLEIQRTEQGDSAMYLCASSLVGGPNQETQYFGPGTRLLVL.

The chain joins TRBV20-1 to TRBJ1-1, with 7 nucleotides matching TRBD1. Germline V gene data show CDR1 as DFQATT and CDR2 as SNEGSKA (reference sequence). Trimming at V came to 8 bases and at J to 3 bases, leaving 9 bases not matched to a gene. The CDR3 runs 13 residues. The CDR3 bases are TGCAGTACGCCAGGGGGAGCGTACACTGAAGCTTTCTTT. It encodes CSTPGGAYTEAFF.

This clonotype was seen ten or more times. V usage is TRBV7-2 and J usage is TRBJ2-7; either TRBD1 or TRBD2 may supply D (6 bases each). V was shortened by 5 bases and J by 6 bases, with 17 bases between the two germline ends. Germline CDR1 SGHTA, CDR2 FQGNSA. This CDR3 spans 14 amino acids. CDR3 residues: CASSAGGPSTEQYF. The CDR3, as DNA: TGTGCCAGCAGCGCCGGGGGCCCCAGCACCGAGCAGTACTTC. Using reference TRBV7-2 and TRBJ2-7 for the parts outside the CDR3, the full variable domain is GAGVSQSPSNKVTEKGKDVELRCDPISGHTALYWYRQSLGQGLEFLIYFQGNSAPDKSGLPSDRFSAERTGGSVSTLTIQRTQQEDSAVYLCASSAGGPSTEQYFGPGTRLTVT.

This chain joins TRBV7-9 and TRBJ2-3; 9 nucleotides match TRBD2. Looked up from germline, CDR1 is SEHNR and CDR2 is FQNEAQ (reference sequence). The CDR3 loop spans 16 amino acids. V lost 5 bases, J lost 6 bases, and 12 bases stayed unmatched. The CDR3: CASSHPLEAGGDTQYF. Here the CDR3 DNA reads TGTGCCAGCAGCCACCCCCTCGAAGCGGGGGGCGATACGCAGTATTTT.

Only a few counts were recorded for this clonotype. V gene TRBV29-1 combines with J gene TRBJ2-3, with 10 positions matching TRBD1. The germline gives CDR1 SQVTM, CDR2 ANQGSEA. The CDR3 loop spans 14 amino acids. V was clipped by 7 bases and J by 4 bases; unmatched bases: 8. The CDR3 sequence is CSAGTGVIADTQYF. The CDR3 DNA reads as TGCAGCGCGGGGACAGGGGTTATTGCAGATACGCAGTATTTT.

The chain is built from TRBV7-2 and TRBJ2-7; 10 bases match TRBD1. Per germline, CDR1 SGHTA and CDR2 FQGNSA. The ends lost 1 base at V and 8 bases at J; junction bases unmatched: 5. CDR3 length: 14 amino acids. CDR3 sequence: CASSLGSGQGKQYF. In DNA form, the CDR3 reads TGTGCCAGCAGCTTAGGATCGGGACAGGGGAAGCAGTACTTC.

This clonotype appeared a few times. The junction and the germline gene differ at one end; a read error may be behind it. CDR3 protein: CASSLDPSGASGF. The CDR3, as DNA: TGTGCCAGCAGCTTAGACCCTAGCGGGGCCTCGGGTTTC. This rearrangement joins TRBV11-1 to TRBJ2-1, with 9 bases aligning to TRBD2. In germline, CDR1 is SGHAT, CDR2 FQDESV (reference sequence). The CDR3 spans 13 residues.

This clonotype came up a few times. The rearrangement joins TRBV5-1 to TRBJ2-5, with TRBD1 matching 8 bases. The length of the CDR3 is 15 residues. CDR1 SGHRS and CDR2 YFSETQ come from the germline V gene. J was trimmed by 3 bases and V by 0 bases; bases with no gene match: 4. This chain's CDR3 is CASSLDQTGEETQYF. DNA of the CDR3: TGCGCCAGCAGCTTGGACCAGACAGGGGAAGAGACCCAGTACTTC.

CDR3: CASSYAPGGAHNEQFF. Written as DNA, the CDR3 is TGTGCCAGCAGTTACGCGCCTGGGGGGGCCCACAATGAGCAGTTCTTC. V usage is TRBV6-2 or TRBV6-3 and J usage is TRBJ2-1; TRBD2 is a possible D gene (7 bases). V lost 2 bases and J 5 bases, leaving 16 bases between the germline ends. Germline loops: CDR1 MNHEY, CDR2 SVGEGT. The CDR3 is 16 residues long.

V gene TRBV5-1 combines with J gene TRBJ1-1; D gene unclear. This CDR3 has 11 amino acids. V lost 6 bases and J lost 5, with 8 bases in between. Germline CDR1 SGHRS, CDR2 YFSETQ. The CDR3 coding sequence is TGCGCCAGCAAGGTGGAGACTGAAGCTTTCTTT. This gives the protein CASKVETEAFF. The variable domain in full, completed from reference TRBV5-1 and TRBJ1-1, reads KAGVTQTPRYLIKTRGQQVTLSCSPISGHRSVSWYQQTPGQGLQFLFEYFSETQRNKGNFPGRFSGRQFSNSRSEMNVSTLELGDSALYLCASKVETEAFFGQGTRLTVV.

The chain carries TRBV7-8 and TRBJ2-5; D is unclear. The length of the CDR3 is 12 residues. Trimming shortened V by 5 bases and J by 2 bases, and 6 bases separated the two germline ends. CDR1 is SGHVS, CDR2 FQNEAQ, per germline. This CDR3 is CASSRIQETQYF. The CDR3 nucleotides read TGTGCCAGCAGCCGTATACAAGAGACCCAGTACTTC.

The CDR3 region has the DNA TGCAGTGCTACTGACAGGATTACAGATACGCAGTATTTT. Translation gives CSATDRITDTQYF. The chain has TRBV20-1 and TRBJ2-3, with a tentative D call TRBD1 (6 bases). Germline V gene data show CDR1 as DFQATT and CDR2 as SNEGSKA (reference sequence). This CDR3 spans 13 amino acids. V was trimmed by 4 bases and J by 3 bases, leaving 11 bases between them.

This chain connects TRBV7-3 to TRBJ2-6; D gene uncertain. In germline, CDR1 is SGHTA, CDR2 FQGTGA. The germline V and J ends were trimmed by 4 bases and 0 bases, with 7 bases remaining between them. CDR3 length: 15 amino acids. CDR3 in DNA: TGTGCCAGCAGCTCCTCATACTCTGGGGCCAACGTCCTGACTTTC. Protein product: CASSSSYSGANVLTF.

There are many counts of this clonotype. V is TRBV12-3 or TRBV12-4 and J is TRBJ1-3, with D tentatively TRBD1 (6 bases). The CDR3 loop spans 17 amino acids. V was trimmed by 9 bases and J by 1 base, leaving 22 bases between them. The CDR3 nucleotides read TGTGCCAGTATACCGTTTACAGGGACTGTGTCTGGAAACACCATATATTTT. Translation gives CASIPFTGTVSGNTIYF.

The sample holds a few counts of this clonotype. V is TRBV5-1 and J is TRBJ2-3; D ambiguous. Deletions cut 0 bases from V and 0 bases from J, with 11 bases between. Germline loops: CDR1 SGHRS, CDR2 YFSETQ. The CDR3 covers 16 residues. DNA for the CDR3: TGCGCCAGCAGCTTGGCAGACAATCCAAGCACAGATACGCAGTATTTT. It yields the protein CASSLADNPSTDTQYF.

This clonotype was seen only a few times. The CDR3: CASSPTAGYEQYV. CDR3 DNA: TGTGCCAGCAGCCCCACGGCGGGGTACGAGCAGTACGTC. The rearrangement joins TRBV13 to TRBJ2-7, with D maybe TRBD2 (6 bases). Germline lookup yields CDR1 PRHDT and CDR2 FYEKMQ (reference sequence). The CDR3 runs to 13 residues. V was cut by 5 bases and J by 4 bases, with 12 bases left in between.

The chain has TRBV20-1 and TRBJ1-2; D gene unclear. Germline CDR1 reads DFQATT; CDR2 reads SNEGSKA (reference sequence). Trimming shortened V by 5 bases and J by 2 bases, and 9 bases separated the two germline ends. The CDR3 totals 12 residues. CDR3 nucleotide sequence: TGCAGTGCTTTCCGTGGCAACTATGGCTACACCTTC. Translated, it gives CSAFRGNYGYTF.

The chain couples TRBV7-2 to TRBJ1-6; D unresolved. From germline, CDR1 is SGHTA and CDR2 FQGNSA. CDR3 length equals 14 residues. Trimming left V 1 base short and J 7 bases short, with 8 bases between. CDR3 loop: CASSLVATNSPLHF. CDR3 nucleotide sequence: TGTGCCAGCAGCTTAGTGGCCACAAATTCACCCCTCCACTTT.